This T cell receptor (beta chain) was sequenced in a study of post-analysis software for immune sequencing data. About this clonotype itself: Antigen specificity is unknown.

Study-wide results and caveats: In multiple sclerosis, normalized Chao1 diversity was significantly below that of controls. The study found TRBV5-6, TRBV5-1 and TRBV20-1 among a few TRBV segments more frequent in patients than controls. Samples sharing a preparation batch grouped tightly together when assessed by F measure.

The J segment lost 4 bases and the V segment lost 4 bases, leaving 2 bases of the junction unmatched. Germline CDR1 and CDR2: SQVTM and ANQGSEA. The CDR3 loop spans 13 amino acids. cDNA libraries for TCR beta contained unique molecular identifiers. TCRdb recomputed calls from the PCR reads with MiXCR, one row per CDR3 protein. The sample lists roughly 600,000 distinct CDR3 sequences, about 40% occurring once. Sequenced input: blood. V gene TRBV29-1 combines with J gene TRBJ2-2; 8 nucleotides line up with TRBD1. The sequence was collected from a girl between 10 and 17 years old with multiple sclerosis. The CDR3 loop reads CSVGDRITGELFF. The CDR3 nucleotides are TGCAGCGTTGGGGACAGGATCACCGGGGAGCTGTTTTTT.